The TCR beta chain under discussion was sequenced for a study of cytomegalovirus exposure and HLA in healthy donors. Study-level results: Cytomegalovirus association was listed for 164 TCR beta chains. Cytomegalovirus status, reportedly, was diagnosed with high specificity and sensitivity by the classifier.

Using immunoSEQ multiplex PCR, the repertoire was profiled, and TCRdb retains in-frame clones only, with some absent. In the table there are under 300,000 clones, about 86% of which are singletons. About this clone itself: What it recognizes is unknown.

V lost 4 bases, J lost 2 bases, and 21 bases lay in between. CDR1 is SQVTM, CDR2 ANQGSEA, per germline. This CDR3 comprises 16 residues. V is TRBV29-1 and J is TRBJ2-7, with D tentatively TRBD2 (6 bases). The specimen sequenced was PBMCs. This TCR was sampled from a woman younger than 35 in good health and CMV-seronegative. This chain's CDR3 is CSVAGRGIAETYEQYF. CDR3 nucleotide sequence: TGCAGCGTTGCCGGTCGGGGGATAGCGGAGACCTACGAGCAGTACTTC.